This TCR beta chain was sequenced during a study of cytotoxic CD8 clonotypes in ibrutinib-treated CLL. Study-level background: Response specimens were obtained following a median treatment duration of 12 months, with a range of 6 to 36. General study findings and limits: Baseline-level clonality went beyond age-matched healthy donors and moved in step with circulating CD8+ T-cell counts.

Deep sequencing aimed at 1 in 200,000 to 1 in 1 million T cells' resolution. Profiled with immunoSEQ multiplex PCR; TCRdb holds only in-frame clones, not every one. The sample has tens of thousands of clones; approximately 52% are singletons. Concerning this clone itself: The antigen is not known.

Per germline, CDR1 SGHNT and CDR2 YENEEA. The CDR3 is 18 amino acids. Trimming cost V 4 bases and J 3 bases, with 22 bases left between them. Investigators sourced approximately 2 micrograms of genomic DNA from cryopreserved PBMCs for TCR beta libraries. The source of this sequence is a human donor with chronic lymphocytic leukemia. The sequencing here drew on PBMCs, taken after 24 months of ibrutinib treatment. The chain is built from TRBV11-3 and TRBJ1-5, with no clear D. In nucleotides, the CDR3 is TGTGCCAGCAGCTCACCCGAGCGGTGCGAGACTCCCAATCAGCCCCAGCATTTT. Translated, it gives CASSSPERCETPNQPQHF.